Sequencing of this TCR beta chain was carried out in a study of T cell repertoires in cytomegalovirus infection. Study at large: From public TCR beta signatures came an indication of both CMV infection and matching HLA type.

General study findings and limits: The cumulative frequency of public TCR beta families identified carriers of CMV plus the relevant HLA. Dominant in the ex vivo response were TCR beta clonotypes restricted by HLA-C and specific for CMV.

From the reads, TCRdb called clonotypes with MiXCR, one entry per CDR3 protein. The sample lists some 150,000 distinct CDR3 sequences, more than 25% seen once, with around half in the top ten. With respect to this clonotype: What it binds is unknown.

Germline V gene data show CDR1 as MNHNS and CDR2 as SASEGT. Between the trimmed V and J ends, which lost 4 bases and 1 base, there was a span of 5 bases. The CDR3 runs to 12 residues. This chain links TRBV6-1 with TRBJ2-7, with no clear D. The sequence came from a human donor in good health (CMV status not recorded). Some clones in this sample may be carry-over from other donors' samples. The sample was CD8+ T cells from cultured PBMCs, taken from culture after CMV antigen stimulation. CDR3 nucleotides: TGTGCCAGCAGTGTGGAGTCCTACGAGCAGTACTTC. Translation gives CASSVESYEQYF.